This TCR beta chain was recovered during a study of PD-L1 blockade in urothelial cancer. Overall study: Prior exposure to chemotherapy in patients amounted to 0 to 3 regimens received. The median T cell count in blood samples was 110,000 to 150,000.

Described time point: pretreatment peripheral blood. Between 1 and 8 samples, pretreatment and on-treatment, were given by each patient. Generated by immunoSEQ multiplex PCR, the TCRdb table keeps only in-frame clones and is missing some. The table records 55,000 to 80,000 clones, about 76% of them present only once. General study results and limits: At the 3-week point, tumor-associated blood clones expanded more in durable-benefit patients.

Note on this clone: Its antigen is not identified.

The receptor comes from a man between 65 and 79 years old with urothelial cancer. Source: PBMCs, taken around atezolizumab (anti-PD-L1) treatment.

CDR3 loop: CASSIRRDYEQYF. The CDR3 DNA is TGTGCCAGTAGTATACGCAGGGACTACGAGCAGTACTTC. The V gene is TRBV19, the J gene TRBJ2-7, with a possible D match to TRBD1 (5 bases). Germline assignment: CDR1 LNHDA and CDR2 SQIVND (reference sequence). The CDR3 sequence is 13 residues long. V lost 2 bases and J lost 3, with 8 bases in between. Full variable domain (outside the CDR3, taken from reference TRBV19 and TRBJ2-7): DGGITQSPKYLFRKEGQNVTLSCEQNLNHDAMYWYRQDPGQGLRLIYYSQIVNDFQKGDIAEGYSVSREKKESFPLTVTSAQKNPTAFYLCASSIRRDYEQYFGPGTRLTVT.